A single sample is the source of the 6 T cell receptor beta chains below, sequenced in a study of molecular identifiers for immune sequencing clone quantification. MiXCR, applied by TCRdb to the PCR reads, yields one record per CDR3 protein. Of some 650,000 distinct CDR3 sequences in the sample, 20% were seen once. The source material was naive CD8+ T cells from blood, with Jurkat cell RNA spiked in. Subset specified: FACS-sorted CD8+CD4-CCR7+CD45RA+ naive T cells. Receptors were obtained from a human donor in good health. Some libraries in this study had Jurkat cell RNA spiked in.

This clonotype was observed many times. The genes are TRBV7-9 and TRBJ2-7, with D perhaps matching TRBD1 (6 bases). Germline lookup yields CDR1 SEHNR and CDR2 FQNEAQ (reference sequence). The CDR3 is 15 amino acids. V was clipped by 5 bases and J by 0 bases, with 14 bases between them. Written as DNA, the CDR3 is TGTGCCAGCAGCCAATCGGGACACCTCTCCTACGAGCAGTACTTC. Residues: CASSQSGHLSYEQYF.

This clonotype was counted many times. This chain uses TRBV7-9 with TRBJ2-6; D is ambiguous. Germline CDR1 is SEHNR and CDR2 is FQNEAQ (reference sequence). Trimming removed 4 bases at V and 0 bases at J, with 7 bases between. The CDR3 totals 15 residues. CDR3: CASSSFNSGANVLTF. DNA of the CDR3: TGTGCCAGCAGCTCCTTTAACTCTGGGGCCAACGTCCTGACTTTC.

This clonotype was seen repeatedly, ten times or more. The V call is TRBV4-2, the J call TRBJ2-3; a weak D match, TRBD2 (6 bases). This CDR3 comprises 15 residues. V was cut by 4 bases and J by 2 bases, with 13 bases left in between. Germline V lookup: CDR1 LGHNA, CDR2 YNFKEQ. This CDR3 reads CASSLLGTDTDTQYF. In DNA form, the CDR3 reads TGTGCCAGCAGCCTCCTAGGGACTGACACAGATACGCAGTATTTT.

This clonotype was seen ten or more times. This sequence joins TRBV2 and TRBJ1-5; D remains ambiguous. Between the trimmed V and J ends, which lost 2 bases and 3 bases, there was a span of 8 bases. Germline values: CDR1 SNHLY, CDR2 FYNNEI. CDR3 length: 14 amino acids. The CDR3 bases are TGTGCCAGCAGTGAAAAACGAACCAATCAGCCCCAGCATTTT. Residues: CASSEKRTNQPQHF.

The rearrangement uses TRBV6-5 and TRBJ1-4; no reliable D call. The CDR3 runs 16 residues. Per germline, CDR1 MNHEY and CDR2 SVGAGI. V was pared by 6 bases and J by 7 bases, with 21 bases between. The CDR3 protein is CASSQEVPPKGEKLFF. As DNA, the CDR3 is TGTGCCAGCAGCCAAGAGGTCCCCCCAAAGGGTGAAAAACTGTTTTTT.

This clonotype has more than one count but fewer than ten. The chain links TRBV4-3 to TRBJ1-2; 10 bases are a match to TRBD1. Germline assignment: CDR1 LGHNA and CDR2 YSLEER. V was pared by 0 bases and J by 4 bases, with 11 bases of the junction left unmatched. The CDR3 is 18 residues long. CDR3 in amino acids: CASSQDLRQGAKPYGYTF. The DNA for the CDR3 is TGCGCCAGCAGCCAAGATCTTCGACAGGGGGCGAAACCCTATGGCTACACCTTC.